This T cell receptor (beta chain) was captured in a study of cytomegalovirus exposure and HLA in healthy donors. For the study at large: Inside one of the first data releases sat about 91 million unique TCRs taken from HLA-typed donors.

Study-wide findings and caveats: TCR beta sequences reportedly predicted the HLA-A and HLA-B alleles of most subjects accurately. Prior analysis indicated that the majority of TCR beta V segments exhibited productivity approximately 90% or approximately 30% of the time.

Each donor's status was that of a healthy bone marrow donor. This CDR3 is 17 amino acids long. V lost 1 base to trimming and J lost 4 bases, with 20 bases between them. Germline assignment: CDR1 MGHRA and CDR2 YSYEKL. Use of 60 Vbeta and 13 Jbeta primers characterized the PCR. TCRdb's copy holds only in-frame clones and misses some; the assay was immunoSEQ multiplex PCR. The table includes more than 75,000 clones, 70% to 80% detected once. Concerning this clone: The target antigen is unknown.

The sample was PBMCs. This receptor was taken from a man aged 40-50 years in good health and CMV-seropositive. The chain joins TRBV4-1 to TRBJ2-7; D may be TRBD1 (8 bases). The CDR3 DNA is TGCGCCAGCAGCCAAGGACCGGGACAGGTGGGAGGGTACGAGCAGTACTTC. Its protein product is CASSQGPGQVGGYEQYF.